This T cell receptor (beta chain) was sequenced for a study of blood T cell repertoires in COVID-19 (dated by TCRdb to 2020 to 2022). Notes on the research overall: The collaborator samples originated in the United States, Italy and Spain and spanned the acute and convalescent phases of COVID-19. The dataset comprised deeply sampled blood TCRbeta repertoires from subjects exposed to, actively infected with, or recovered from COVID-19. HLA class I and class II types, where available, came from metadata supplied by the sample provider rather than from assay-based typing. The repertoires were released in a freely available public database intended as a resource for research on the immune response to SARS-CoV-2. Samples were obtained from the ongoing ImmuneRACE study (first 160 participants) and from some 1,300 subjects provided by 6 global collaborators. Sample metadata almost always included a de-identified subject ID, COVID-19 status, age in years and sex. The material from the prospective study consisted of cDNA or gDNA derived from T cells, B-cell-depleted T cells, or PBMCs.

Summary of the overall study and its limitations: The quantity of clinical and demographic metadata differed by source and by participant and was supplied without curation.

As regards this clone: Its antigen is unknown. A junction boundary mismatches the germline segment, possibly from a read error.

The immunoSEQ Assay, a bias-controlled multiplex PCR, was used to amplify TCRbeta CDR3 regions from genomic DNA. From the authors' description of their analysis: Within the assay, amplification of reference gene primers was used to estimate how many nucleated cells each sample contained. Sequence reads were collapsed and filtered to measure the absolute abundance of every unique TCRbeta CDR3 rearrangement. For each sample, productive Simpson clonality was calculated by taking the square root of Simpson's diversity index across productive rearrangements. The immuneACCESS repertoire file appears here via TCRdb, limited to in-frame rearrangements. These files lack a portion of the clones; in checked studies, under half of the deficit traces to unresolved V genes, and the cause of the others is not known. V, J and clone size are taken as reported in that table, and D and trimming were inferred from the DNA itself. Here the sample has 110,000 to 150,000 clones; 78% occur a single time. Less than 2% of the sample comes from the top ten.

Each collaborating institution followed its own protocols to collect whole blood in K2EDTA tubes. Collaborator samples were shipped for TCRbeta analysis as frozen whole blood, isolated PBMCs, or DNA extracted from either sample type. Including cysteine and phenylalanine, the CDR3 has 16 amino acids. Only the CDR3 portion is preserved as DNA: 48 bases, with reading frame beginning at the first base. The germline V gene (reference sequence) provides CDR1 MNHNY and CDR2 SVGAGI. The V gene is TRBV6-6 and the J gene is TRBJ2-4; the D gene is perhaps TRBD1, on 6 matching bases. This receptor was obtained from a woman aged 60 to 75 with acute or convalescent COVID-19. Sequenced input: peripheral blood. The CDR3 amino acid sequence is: CATSYVGAGAKNIQYF. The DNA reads TGTGCCACCAGTTATGTGGGGGCCGGTGCCAAAAACATTCAGTACTTC.